A selection of T cell receptor beta chains follows, all from one sample in a study of T cells in localized non-small cell lung cancer. Profiling relied on immunoSEQ multiplex PCR, and the TCRdb table lists in-frame clones only, not all of them. The repertoire holds fewer than 50,000 clones, 65% to 90% seen once, with approximately 7.8% in the top ten. This sample comprised PBMCs, obtained before any cancer treatment. These receptors came from a man between 40 and 75 years old with stage II lung adenocarcinoma. Each CDR3 is given with its conserved first and last residue. Each record gives: D gene, J gene, V gene, clone size, CDR3 DNA, CDR3 protein. D genes are given only for firm matches. Only some rows state a clone size, as once, few, many or a class for expanded clones.

TRBD2 TRBJ2-7 TRBV15 - TGTGCCACCAGCAGGGAGCGGGGGAGCTCCTACGAGCAGTACTTC CATSRERGSSYEQYF
TRBD2 TRBJ2-1 TRBV25-1 once TGTGCCAGCAGAGGGACTAGCGACTCCTACAATGAGCAGTTCTTC CASRGTSDSYNEQFF
TRBD1 TRBJ2-5 TRBV15 once TGTGCCACCAGCAGAGGGGACAGAGCTTACCAAGAGACCCAGTACTTC CATSRGDRAYQETQYF
TRBD2 TRBJ2-5 TRBV5-5 once TGTGCCAGCAGCTCCCTAGGTTCGACGGGGGGAGAGACCCAGTACTTC CASSSLGSTGGETQYF
TRBD2 TRBJ2-3 TRBV5-1 - TGCGCCAGCAGCTCCCTAACTAGCGGGGTCGCAGATACGCAGTATTTT CASSSLTSGVADTQYF
TRBD2 TRBJ2-1 TRBV2 - TGTGCCAGCAGTGACCTAGCGGGGGGGCGGGATGAGCAGTTCTTC CASSDLAGGRDEQFF
- TRBJ2-7 TRBV28 - TGTGCCATCAAACAGGTTACCCCGTTGGGCGAGCAGTACTTC CAIKQVTPLGEQYF
- TRBJ1-5 TRBV11-3 - TGTGCCAGCACCCCTGTCGGTCCAGATAGCAATCAGCCCCAGCATTTT CASTPVGPDSNQPQHF
- TRBJ2-1 TRBV27 - TGTGCCAGCACCCTAAGAGGAGGCAATGAGCAGTTCTTC CASTLRGGNEQFF
- TRBJ2-2 TRBV7-2 - TGTGCCAGCAGCTTGCGACTAGTGAACACCGGGGAGCTGTTTTTT CASSLRLVNTGELFF
- TRBJ2-7 TRBV18 - TGTGCCAGCTCACCGCAGCAGGGCAGCTACGAGCAGTACTTC CASSPQQGSYEQYF
- TRBJ2-2 TRBV10-3 - TGTGCCATCAGAGAAGAGGTACCCCGGGGCACCGGGGAGCTGTTTTTT CAIREEVPRGTGELFF
- TRBJ1-4 TRBV6-5 - TGTGCCAGCAGGACATCGGGTGAAAAACTGTTTTTT CASRTSGEKLFF
TRBD2 TRBJ2-1 TRBV19 - TGTGCCAGTACCCCCCCAAGCGGGAGGAAAAATGAGCAGTTCTTC CASTPPSGRKNEQFF
- TRBJ2-2 TRBV19 - TGTGCCAGTAGTACTCCCCTAACCGGGACTCTTCGAGACACCGGGGAGCTGTTTTTT CASSTPLTGTLRDTGELFF
TRBD1 TRBJ1-1 TRBV7-8 - TGTGCCAGCAGCTTACAGGGACAGGGGGCCGAAGCTTTCTTT CASSLQGQGAEAFF
- TRBJ1-2 TRBV6-6 - TGTGCCAGCAGTTACGACGGACAGCGCTATGGCTACACCTTC CASSYDGQRYGYTF
- TRBJ1-1 TRBV27 - TGTGCCAGCAGTTTTTCGGGAATGAACACTGAAGCTTTCTTT CASSFSGMNTEAFF
- TRBJ2-1 TRBV5-8 - TGTGCCAGCAGCTCTACCGGGAGCTCCTACAATGAGCAGTTCTTC CASSSTGSSYNEQFF
TRBD2 TRBJ2-5 TRBV5-1 - TGCGCCAGCAGCCGGGGGGGTCAAGAGACCCAGTACTTC CASSRGGQETQYF
- TRBJ1-3 TRBV6-5 - TGTGCCAGCAGTTCCGGGACTTCTGGAAACACCATATATTTT CASSSGTSGNTIYF
TRBD2 TRBJ2-7 TRBV7-3 once TGTGCCAGCAGCGTGGGACTAGCGGGAGGGCCCCACGAGCAGTACTTC CASSVGLAGGPHEQYF
TRBD2 TRBJ2-7 TRBV7-6 once TGTGCCAGCAGCTTAGGTGCCGAGCTAGCGGGAGGCGAGCAGTACTTC CASSLGAELAGGEQYF
TRBD1 TRBJ2-7 TRBV29-1 - TGCAGCGTGGCCGGGACAGGGAACTCCTACGAGCAGTACTTC CSVAGTGNSYEQYF
- TRBJ1-4 TRBV6-1 - TGTGCCAGCAGTTACGGGGAAAAACTGTTTTTT CASSYGEKLFF
TRBD1 TRBJ1-1 TRBV27 few TGTGCCAGCAGTCTATCCGGGACAGGGAACACTGAAGCTTTCTTT CASSLSGTGNTEAFF
- TRBJ2-7 TRBV7-9 - TGTGCCAGCAGCTCGGACCCCCTCAACGAGCAGTACTTC CASSSDPLNEQYF
- TRBJ1-6 TRBV4-1 - TGCGCCAGCAGCCATCGACAGGTGGGGGATTCACCCCTCCACTTT CASSHRQVGDSPLHF
- TRBJ2-7 TRBV28 - TGTGCCAGCATGGATCCGTCCCTAACCGACGAGCAGTACTTC CASMDPSLTDEQYF
- TRBJ2-2 TRBV7-9 few TGTGCCAGCAGCACCAGCACCGGGGAGCTGTTTTTT CASSTSTGELFF
- TRBJ1-1 TRBV2 once TGTGCCAGCAGTGAAAGGTTTCTGAACACTGAAGCTTTCTTT CASSERFLNTEAFF
- TRBJ2-6 TRBV5-6 - TGTGCCAGCAGCCTAACAGGGTCCGGGGCCAACGTCCTGACTTTC CASSLTGSGANVLTF
- TRBJ1-1 TRBV19 few TGTGCCAGTAGTATCTCCACGAACACTGAAGCTTTCTTT CASSISTNTEAFF
- TRBJ2-7 TRBV7-6 - - CASSTSGYEQYF
- TRBJ2-7 TRBV27 few TGTGCCAGCAGTTTCAGTAACCAAGCCTACGAGCAGTACTTC CASSFSNQAYEQYF
- TRBJ1-2 TRBV28 - TGTGCCAGCAGTTCACTAGGAAGCTATGGCTACACCTTC CASSSLGSYGYTF
- TRBJ2-1 TRBV9 - TGTGCCAGCAGTGATACTAGTACTAGCTACAATGAGCAGTTCTTC CASSDTSTSYNEQFF
- TRBJ2-7 TRBV7-8 - TGTGCCAGCAGCTTAGGACTAGGTGGGTTCTCCTACGAGCAGTACTTC CASSLGLGGFSYEQYF
- TRBJ1-5 TRBV6-6 - TGTGCCAGCAGTACAGACTCGAGGAATCAGCCCCAGCATTTT CASSTDSRNQPQHF
- TRBJ1-3 TRBV19 - TGTGCCAGTAGGACAGGCGGCTCTGGAAACACCATATATTTT CASRTGGSGNTIYF
TRBD2 TRBJ2-2 TRBV7-9 - TGTGCCAGCAGCTCCGGGACTAGCGGGGGAGTCGGGGAGCTGTTTTTT CASSSGTSGGVGELFF
TRBD2 TRBJ2-3 TRBV4-3 once TGCGCCAGCAGCCAAGGGACTAGCGGGAGTCGAGATACGCAGTATTTT CASSQGTSGSRDTQYF
- TRBJ2-2 TRBV25-1 - TGTGCCAGCAGTGAAGTAGCGTTCACCGGCAACACCGGGGAGCTGTTTTTT CASSEVAFTGNTGELFF
- TRBJ2-6 TRBV27 - TGTGCCAGCACCCTCACAAGCTCTGGGGCCAACGTCCTGACTTTC CASTLTSSGANVLTF
- TRBJ2-3 TRBV2 - TGTGCCAGCAGTGGGAACGCGAAGGATACGCAGTATTTT CASSGNAKDTQYF